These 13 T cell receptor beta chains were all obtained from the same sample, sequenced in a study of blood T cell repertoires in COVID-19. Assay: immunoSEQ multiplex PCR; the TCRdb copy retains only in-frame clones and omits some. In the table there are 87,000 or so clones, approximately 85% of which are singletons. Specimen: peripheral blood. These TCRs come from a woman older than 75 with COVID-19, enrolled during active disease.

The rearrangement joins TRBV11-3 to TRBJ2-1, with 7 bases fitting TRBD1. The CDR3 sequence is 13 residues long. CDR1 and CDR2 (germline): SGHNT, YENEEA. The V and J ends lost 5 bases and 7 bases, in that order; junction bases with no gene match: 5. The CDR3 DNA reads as TGTGCCAGCAGCCGGGCGGACAGGAATGAGCAGTTCTTC. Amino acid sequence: CASSRADRNEQFF. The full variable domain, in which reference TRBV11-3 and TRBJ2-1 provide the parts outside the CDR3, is EAGVVQSPRYKIIEKKQPVAFWCNPISGHNTLYWYLQNLGQGPELLIRYENEEAVDDSQLPKDRFSAERLKGVDSTLKIQPAELGDSAVYLCASSRADRNEQFFGPGTRLTVL.

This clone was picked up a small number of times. The CDR3 DNA is TGTGCCAGTAGCCCGGGACTAGCATGGGGCGAGCAGTACTTC. This translates into CASSPGLAWGEQYF. The genes are TRBV19 and TRBJ2-7; 9 nucleotides align to TRBD2. J lost 6 bases, V lost 6 bases, and 9 bases had no gene match. Germline-derived CDR1 and CDR2 are LNHDA and SQIVND (reference sequence). The CDR3 has 14 amino acids.

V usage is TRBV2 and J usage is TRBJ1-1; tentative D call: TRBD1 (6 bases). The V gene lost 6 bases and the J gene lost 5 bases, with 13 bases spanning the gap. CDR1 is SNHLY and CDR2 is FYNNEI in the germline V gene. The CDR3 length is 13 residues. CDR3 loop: CASRNREGTEAFF. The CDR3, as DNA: TGTGCCAGCAGAAACAGGGAGGGGACTGAAGCTTTCTTT. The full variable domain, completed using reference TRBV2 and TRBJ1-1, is EPEVTQTPSHQVTQMGQEVILRCVPISNHLYFYWYRQILGQKVEFLVSFYNNEISEKSEIFDDQFSVERPDGSNFTLKIRSTKLEDSAMYFCASRNREGTEAFFGQGTRLTVV.

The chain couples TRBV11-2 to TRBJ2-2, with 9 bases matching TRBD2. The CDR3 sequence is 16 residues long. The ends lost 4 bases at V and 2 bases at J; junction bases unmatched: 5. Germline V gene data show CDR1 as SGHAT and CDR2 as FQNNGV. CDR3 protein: CASSSLAGFNTGELFF. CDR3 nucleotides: TGTGCCAGCAGCTCACTAGCGGGTTTTAACACCGGGGAGCTGTTTTTT. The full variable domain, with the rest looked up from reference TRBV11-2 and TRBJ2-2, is EAGVAQSPRYKIIEKRQSVAFWCNPISGHATLYWYQQILGQGPKLLIQFQNNGVVDDSQLPKDRFSAERLKGVDSTLKIQPAKLEDSAVYLCASSSLAGFNTGELFFGEGSRLTVL.

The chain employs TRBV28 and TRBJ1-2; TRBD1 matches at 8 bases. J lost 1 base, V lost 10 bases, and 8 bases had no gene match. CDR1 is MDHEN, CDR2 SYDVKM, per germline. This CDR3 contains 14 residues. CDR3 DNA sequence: TGTGCCACCCCCGGACAGGGAGGTAACTATGGCTACACCTTC. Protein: CATPGQGGNYGYTF.

The CDR3 nucleotides read TGTGCCAGCAGTGAAGCGAGACAGGGGTTTTGGGGAATGAAGGAAAAACTGTTTTTT. As protein: CASSEARQGFWGMKEKLFF. The V call is TRBV2, the J call TRBJ1-4, with 8 bases aligning to TRBD1. Germline CDR1 is SNHLY and CDR2 is FYNNEI. This CDR3 contains 19 residues. V dropped 0 bases and J dropped 8; count of bases not matched to a gene: 17. The full variable domain, in which reference TRBV2 and TRBJ1-4 provide the parts outside the CDR3, is EPEVTQTPSHQVTQMGQEVILRCVPISNHLYFYWYRQILGQKVEFLVSFYNNEISEKSEIFDDQFSVERPDGSNFTLKIRSTKLEDSAMYFCASSEARQGFWGMKEKLFFGSGTQLSVL.

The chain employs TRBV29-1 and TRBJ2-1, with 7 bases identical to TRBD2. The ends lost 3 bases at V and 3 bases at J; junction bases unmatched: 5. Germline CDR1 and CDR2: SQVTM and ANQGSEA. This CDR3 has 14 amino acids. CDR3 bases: TGCAGCGTTGACCGCAGCGGGGTCTACAATGAGCAGTTCTTC. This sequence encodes CSVDRSGVYNEQFF.

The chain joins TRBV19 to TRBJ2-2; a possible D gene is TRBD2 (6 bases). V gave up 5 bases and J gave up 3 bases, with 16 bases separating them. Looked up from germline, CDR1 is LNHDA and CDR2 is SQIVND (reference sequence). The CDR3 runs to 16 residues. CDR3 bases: TGTGCCAGTAGTGTGGGACTTGAGAGGTACACCGGGGAGCTGTTTTTT. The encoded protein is CASSVGLERYTGELFF.

The CDR3 DNA reads TGTGCCAGCAGCTTGGGGCAGCAAGAGACCCAGTACTTC. Amino acid sequence: CASSLGQQETQYF. The chain employs TRBV5-4 and TRBJ2-5; D unresolved. Trimming took off 0 bases at V and 2 bases at J, with 5 bases between the two ends. CDR1 and CDR2 from the germline V gene are SGHNT and YYREEE (reference sequence). CDR3 size: 13 residues.

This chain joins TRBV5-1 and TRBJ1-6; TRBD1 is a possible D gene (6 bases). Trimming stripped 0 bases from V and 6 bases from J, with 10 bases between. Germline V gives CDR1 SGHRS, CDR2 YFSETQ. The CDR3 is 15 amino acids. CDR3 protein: CASSLVQGANSPLHF. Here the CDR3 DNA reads TGCGCCAGCAGCTTGGTACAGGGCGCTAATTCACCCCTCCACTTT.

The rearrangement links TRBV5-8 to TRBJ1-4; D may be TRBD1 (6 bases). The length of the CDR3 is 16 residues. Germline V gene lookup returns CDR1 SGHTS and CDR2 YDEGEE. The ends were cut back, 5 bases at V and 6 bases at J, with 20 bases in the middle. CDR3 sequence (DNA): TGTGCCAGCAGTCGCCGCCGGGACAAACCCCATGAAAAACTGTTTTTT. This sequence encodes CASSRRRDKPHEKLFF. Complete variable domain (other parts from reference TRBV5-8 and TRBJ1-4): EAGVTQSPTHLIKTRGQQATLRCSPISGHTSVYWYQQALGLGLQFLLWYDEGEERNRGNFPPRFSGRQFPNYSSELNVNALELEDSALYLCASSRRRDKPHEKLFFGSGTQLSVL.

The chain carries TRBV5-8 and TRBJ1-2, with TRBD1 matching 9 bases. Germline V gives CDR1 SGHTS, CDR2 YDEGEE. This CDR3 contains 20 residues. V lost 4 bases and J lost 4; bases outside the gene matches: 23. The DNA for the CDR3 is TGTGCCAGCAGCCCCAACGCCGGACAGGGGCCCCTAATGCGCATCTATGGCTACACCTTC. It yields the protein CASSPNAGQGPLMRIYGYTF.

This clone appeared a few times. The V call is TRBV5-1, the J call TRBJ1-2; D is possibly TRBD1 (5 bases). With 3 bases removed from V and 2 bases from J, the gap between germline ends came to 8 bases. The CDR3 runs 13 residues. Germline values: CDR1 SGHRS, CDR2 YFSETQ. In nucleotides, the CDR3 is TGCGCCAGCAGCTGGACACAAAACTATGGCTACACCTTC. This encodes CASSWTQNYGYTF.